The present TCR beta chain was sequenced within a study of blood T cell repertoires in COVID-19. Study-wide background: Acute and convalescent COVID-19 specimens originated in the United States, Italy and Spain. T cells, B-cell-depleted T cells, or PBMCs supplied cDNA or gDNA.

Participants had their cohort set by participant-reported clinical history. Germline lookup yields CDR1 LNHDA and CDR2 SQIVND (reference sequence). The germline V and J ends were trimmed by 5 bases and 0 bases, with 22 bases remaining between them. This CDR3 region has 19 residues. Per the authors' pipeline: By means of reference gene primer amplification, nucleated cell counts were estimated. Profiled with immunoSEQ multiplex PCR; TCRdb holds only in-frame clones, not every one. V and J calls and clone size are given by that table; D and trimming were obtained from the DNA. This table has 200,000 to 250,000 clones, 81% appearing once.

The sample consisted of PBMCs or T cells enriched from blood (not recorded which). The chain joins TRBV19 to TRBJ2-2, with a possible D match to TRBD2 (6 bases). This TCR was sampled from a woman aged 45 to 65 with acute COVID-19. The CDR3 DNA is TGTGCCAGTAGTCGGGGCGGGACGGGCCGGTTTGCGAACACCGGGGAGCTGTTTTTT. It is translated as CASSRGGTGRFANTGELFF.